The clone carrying this T cell receptor beta chain was detected many times. Its target is unknown. No progression to ophthalmopathy during 18 months of follow-up defined stable disease. Every diagnosis used clinical symptoms, serum thyroxine and TRAb, thyroid ultrasound and orbital computed tomography. A roughly 10 ml volume of fresh peripheral blood provided the PBMCs. This entry is derived from a study of T cells in Graves' hyperthyroidism and ophthalmopathy. Broader study findings: Among clonotypes expanded in thyroid above 0.001, most were also found in blood.

Germline V CDR1 and CDR2: MDHEN, SYDVKM. The V and J ends lost 6 bases and 1 base respectively, with 13 bases between them. The CDR3 spans 14 residues. The source material, RNA transcripts, was used to amplify TCR beta CDR3 regions. During a first-round RT-PCR of the TCR CDR3, the HTBI primer set was used. TCRdb re-analysed the multiplex PCR reads in MiXCR, keeping a single row per CDR3 protein. The sample records under 550,000 distinct CDR3 sequences, about 13% being singletons. The clonotype comes from a woman between 18 and 29 years old with Graves' hyperthyroidism. Material: blood. This chain connects TRBV28 to TRBJ2-7, with D perhaps matching TRBD1 (6 bases). Written as DNA, the CDR3 is TGTGCCAGCAGCCCCGGGGACAAGTCCTACGAGCAGTACTTC. Encoded protein: CASSPGDKSYEQYF.